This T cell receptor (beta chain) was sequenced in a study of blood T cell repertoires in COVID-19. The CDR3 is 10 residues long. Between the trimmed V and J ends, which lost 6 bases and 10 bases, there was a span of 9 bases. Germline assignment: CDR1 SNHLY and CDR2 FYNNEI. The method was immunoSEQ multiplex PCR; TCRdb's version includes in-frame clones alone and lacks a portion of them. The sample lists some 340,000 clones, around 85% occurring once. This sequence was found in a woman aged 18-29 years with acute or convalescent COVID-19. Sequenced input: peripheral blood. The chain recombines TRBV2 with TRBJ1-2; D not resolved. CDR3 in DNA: TGTGCCAGCAGACTGATTTACTACACCTTC. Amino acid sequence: CASRLIYYTF.